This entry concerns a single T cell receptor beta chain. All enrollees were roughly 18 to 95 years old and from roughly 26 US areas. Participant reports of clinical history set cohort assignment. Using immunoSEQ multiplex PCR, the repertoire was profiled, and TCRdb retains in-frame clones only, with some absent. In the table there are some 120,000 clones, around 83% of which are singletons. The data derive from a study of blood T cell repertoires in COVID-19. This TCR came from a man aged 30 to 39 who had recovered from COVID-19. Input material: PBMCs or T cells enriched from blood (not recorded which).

CDR3 sequence (DNA): TGCGCCAGCAGTCGTGGGGAGAGGACCGGGGAGCTGTTTTTT. This codes for CASSRGERTGELFF. This chain uses TRBV4-1 with TRBJ2-2; perhaps TRBD2 as D (5 bases). This CDR3 has 14 amino acids. From germline, CDR1 is MGHRA and CDR2 YSYEKL. Trimming removed 6 bases at V and 5 bases at J, with 13 bases between.